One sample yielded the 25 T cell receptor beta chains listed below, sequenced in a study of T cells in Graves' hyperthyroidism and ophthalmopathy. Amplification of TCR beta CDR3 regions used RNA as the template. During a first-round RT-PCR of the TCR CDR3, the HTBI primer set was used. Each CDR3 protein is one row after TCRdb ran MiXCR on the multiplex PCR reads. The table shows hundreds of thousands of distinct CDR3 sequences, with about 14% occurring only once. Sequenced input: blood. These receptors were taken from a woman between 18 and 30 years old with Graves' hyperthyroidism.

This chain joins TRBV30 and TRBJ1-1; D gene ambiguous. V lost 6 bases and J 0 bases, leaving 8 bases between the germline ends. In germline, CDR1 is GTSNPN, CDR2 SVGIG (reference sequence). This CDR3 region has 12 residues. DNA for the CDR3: TGTGCCTGCGGACGGTTGAACACTGAAGCTTTCTTT. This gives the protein CACGRLNTEAFF.

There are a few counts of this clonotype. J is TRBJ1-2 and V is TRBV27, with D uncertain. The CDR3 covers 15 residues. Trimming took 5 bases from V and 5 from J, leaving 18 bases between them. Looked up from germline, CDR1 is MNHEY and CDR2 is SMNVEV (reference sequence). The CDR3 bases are TGTGCCAGCAGTCTTACGACAAGTTCTGGGTATGGCTACACCTTC. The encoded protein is CASSLTTSSGYGYTF.

The CDR3 loop reads CSVEDVIAWQGGYTEAFF. CDR3 bases: TGCAGCGTTGAAGATGTAATTGCTTGGCAGGGAGGTTACACTGAAGCTTTCTTT. The chain recombines TRBV29-1 with TRBJ1-1; D may be TRBD1 (5 bases). Germline V gene lookup returns CDR1 SQVTM and CDR2 ANQGSEA. The V gene lost 0 bases and the J gene lost 3 bases, with 23 bases spanning the gap. The CDR3 loop spans 18 amino acids.

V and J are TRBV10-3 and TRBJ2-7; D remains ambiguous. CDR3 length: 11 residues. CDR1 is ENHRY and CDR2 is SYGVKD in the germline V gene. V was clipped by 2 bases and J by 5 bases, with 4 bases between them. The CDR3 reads CAISETHEQYF. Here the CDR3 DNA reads TGTGCCATCAGTGAGACCCACGAGCAGTACTTC.

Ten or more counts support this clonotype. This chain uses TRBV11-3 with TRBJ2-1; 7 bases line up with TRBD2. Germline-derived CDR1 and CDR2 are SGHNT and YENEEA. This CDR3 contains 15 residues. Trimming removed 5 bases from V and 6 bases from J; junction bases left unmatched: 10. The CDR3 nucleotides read TGTGCCAGCAGCCCTCGCAGAGCGGGAAGCAATGAGCAGTTCTTC. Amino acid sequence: CASSPRRAGSNEQFF.

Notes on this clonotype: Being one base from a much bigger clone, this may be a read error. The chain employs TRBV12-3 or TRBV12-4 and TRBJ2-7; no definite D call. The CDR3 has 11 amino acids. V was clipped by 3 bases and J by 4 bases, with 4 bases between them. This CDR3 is CASSFQYEQYF. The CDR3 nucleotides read TGTGCCAGCAGTTTCCAGTACGAGCAGTACTTC.

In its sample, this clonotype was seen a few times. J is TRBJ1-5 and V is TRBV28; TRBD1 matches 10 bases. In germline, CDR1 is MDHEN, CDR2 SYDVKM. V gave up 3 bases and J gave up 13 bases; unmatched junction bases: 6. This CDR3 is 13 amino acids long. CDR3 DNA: TGTGCCAGCAGTTTTCCCGGGACAGGGGAGCAGCATTTT. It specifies CASSFPGTGEQHF.

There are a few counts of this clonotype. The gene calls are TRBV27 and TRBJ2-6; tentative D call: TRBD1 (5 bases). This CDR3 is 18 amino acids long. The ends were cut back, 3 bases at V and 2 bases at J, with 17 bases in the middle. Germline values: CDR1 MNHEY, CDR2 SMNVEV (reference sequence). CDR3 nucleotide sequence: TGTGCCAGCAGTTTCTCCCCCTTGGCAGGGCCTGGGGCCAACGTCCTGACTTTC. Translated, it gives CASSFSPLAGPGANVLTF.

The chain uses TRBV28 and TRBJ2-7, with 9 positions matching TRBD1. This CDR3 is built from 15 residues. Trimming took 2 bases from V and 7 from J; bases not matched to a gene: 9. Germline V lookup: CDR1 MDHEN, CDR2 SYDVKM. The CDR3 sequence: CASSLGTGRVKEQYF. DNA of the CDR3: TGTGCCAGCAGTTTAGGGACAGGGCGAGTCAAGGAGCAGTACTTC.

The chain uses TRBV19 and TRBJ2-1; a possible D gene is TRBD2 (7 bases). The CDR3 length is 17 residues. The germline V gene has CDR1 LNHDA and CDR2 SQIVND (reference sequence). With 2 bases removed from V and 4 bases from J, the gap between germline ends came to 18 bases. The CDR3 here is CASSIILKGGPYNEQFF. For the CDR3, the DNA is TGTGCCAGTAGTATAATATTGAAGGGGGGGCCTTACAATGAGCAGTTCTTC.

The CDR3 protein is CASSGPVTGGLGTDTQYF. The CDR3 coding sequence is TGTGCCAGCAGTGGGCCCGTGACAGGGGGTTTGGGGACAGATACGCAGTATTTT. The rearrangement links TRBV11-2 to TRBJ2-3, with 9 bases fitting TRBD1. Germline V gene lookup returns CDR1 SGHAT and CDR2 FQNNGV. V shed 6 bases and J 3 bases; nucleotides not matched to a gene: 16. This CDR3 is 18 amino acids long.

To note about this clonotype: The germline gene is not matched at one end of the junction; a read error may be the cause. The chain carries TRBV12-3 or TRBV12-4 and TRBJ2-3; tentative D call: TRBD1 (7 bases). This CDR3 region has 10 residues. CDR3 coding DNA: TGTGCCAGCAGTGGCGACAGGGAGGATTTT. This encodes CASSGDREDF.

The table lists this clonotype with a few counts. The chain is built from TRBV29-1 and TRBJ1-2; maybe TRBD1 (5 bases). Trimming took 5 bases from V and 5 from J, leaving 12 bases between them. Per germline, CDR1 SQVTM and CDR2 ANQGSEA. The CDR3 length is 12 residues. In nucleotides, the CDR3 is TGCAGCGTTTGGGGGGGAACTTATGGCTACACCTTC. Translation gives CSVWGGTYGYTF.

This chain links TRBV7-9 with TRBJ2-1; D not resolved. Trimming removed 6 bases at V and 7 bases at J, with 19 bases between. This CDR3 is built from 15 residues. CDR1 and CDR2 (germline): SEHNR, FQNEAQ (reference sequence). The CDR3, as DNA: TGTGCCAGCAGGGCCGTCCCAGGTCCCTCTAATGAGCAGTTCTTC. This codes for CASRAVPGPSNEQFF.

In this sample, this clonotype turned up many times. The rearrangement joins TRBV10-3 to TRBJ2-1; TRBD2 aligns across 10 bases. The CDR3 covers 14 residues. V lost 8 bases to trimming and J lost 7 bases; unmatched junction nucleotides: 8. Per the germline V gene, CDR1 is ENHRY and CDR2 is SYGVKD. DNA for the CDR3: TGTGCCATCGGGGGACTAGCGATGGGAAATGAGCAGTTCTTC. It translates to CAIGGLAMGNEQFF.

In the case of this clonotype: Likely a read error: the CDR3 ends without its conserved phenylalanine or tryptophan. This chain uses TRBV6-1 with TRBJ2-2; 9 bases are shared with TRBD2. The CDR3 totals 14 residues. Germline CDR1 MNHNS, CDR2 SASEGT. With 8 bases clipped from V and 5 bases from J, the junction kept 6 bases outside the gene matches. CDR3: CASGGSGGTGELFL. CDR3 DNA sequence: TGTGCCAGCGGCGGGAGCGGGGGGACCGGGGAGCTGTTTCTT.

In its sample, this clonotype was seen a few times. CDR3 nucleotide sequence: TGTGCCAGCGGACCGGGACAGGGTATCAATGAGCAGTTCTTC. Its translation: CASGPGQGINEQFF. The rearrangement joins TRBV2 to TRBJ2-1; the match to TRBD1 covers 9 bases. Germline CDR1 SNHLY, CDR2 FYNNEI. V trimming: 8 bases; J trimming: 6 bases; junction bases outside the gene matches: 8. The CDR3 is 14 residues long.

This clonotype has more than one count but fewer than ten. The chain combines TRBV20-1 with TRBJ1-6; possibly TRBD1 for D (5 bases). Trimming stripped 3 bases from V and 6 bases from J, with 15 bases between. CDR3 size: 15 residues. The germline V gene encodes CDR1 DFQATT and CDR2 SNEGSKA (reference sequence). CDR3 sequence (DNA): TGCAGTGCTAGGGAGACAGCCCTCCTTAATTCACCCCTCCACTTT. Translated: CSARETALLNSPLHF.

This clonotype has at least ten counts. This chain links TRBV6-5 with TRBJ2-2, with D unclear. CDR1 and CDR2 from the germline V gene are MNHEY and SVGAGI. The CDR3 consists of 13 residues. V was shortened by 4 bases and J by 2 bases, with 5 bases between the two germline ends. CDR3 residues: CASSSHNTGELFF. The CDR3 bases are TGTGCCAGCAGTTCTCATAACACCGGGGAGCTGTTTTTT.

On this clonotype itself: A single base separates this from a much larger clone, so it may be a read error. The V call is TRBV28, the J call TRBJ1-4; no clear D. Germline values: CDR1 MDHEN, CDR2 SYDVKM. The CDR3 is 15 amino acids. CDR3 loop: CTSRNGGSPSEKLFF. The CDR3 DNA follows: TGTACCAGCAGGAACGGAGGCAGTCCCAGTGAAAAACTGTTTTTT.

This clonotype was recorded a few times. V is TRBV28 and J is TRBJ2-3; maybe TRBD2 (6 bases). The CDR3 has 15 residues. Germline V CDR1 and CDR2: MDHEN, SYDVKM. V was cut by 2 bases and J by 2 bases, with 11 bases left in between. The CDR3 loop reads CASSLGGTITDTQYF. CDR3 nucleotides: TGTGCCAGCAGTTTAGGGGGGACCATCACAGATACGCAGTATTTT.

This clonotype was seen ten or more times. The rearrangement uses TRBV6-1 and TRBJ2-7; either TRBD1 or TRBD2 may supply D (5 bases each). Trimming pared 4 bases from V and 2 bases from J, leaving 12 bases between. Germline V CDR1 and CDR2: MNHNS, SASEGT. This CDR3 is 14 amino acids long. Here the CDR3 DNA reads TGTGCCAGCAGTGCCAGGGACGGGACCTACGAGCAGTACTTC. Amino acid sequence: CASSARDGTYEQYF.

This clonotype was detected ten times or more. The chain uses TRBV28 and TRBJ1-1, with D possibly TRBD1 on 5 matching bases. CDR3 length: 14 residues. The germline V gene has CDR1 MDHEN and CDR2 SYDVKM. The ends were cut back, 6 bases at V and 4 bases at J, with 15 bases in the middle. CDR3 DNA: TGTGCCAGCAGAAGATTCAGGGTGGGCACTGAAGCTTTCTTT. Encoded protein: CASRRFRVGTEAFF.

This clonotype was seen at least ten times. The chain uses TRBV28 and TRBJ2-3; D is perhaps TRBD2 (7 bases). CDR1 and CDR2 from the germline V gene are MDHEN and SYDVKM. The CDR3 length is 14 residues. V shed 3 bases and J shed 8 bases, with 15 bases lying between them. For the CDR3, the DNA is TGTGCCAGCAGTTTGGGGGGGCGGAGAGGTACGCAGTATTTT. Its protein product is CASSLGGRRGTQYF.

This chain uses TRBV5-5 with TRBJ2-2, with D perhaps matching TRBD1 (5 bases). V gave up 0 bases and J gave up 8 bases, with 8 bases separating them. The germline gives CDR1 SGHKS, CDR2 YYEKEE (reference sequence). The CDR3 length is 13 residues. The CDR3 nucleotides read TGTGCCAGCAGCTTGGGGACACAAGGGGAGCTGTTTTTT. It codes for CASSLGTQGELFF.